This T cell receptor beta chain was found in a study of chemoradiotherapy in HPV16-positive cancers. Turning to the study itself: Candidate HPV-specific T-cell clones and common TCR motifs came from functional assays in a couple of HPV16-positive patients.

Sequenced by immunoSEQ multiplex PCR; TCRdb stores in-frame clones only, minus some. The sample yields 20,000 to 30,000 clones, roughly 94% seen once. The CDR3 extends over 16 amino acids. Germline-derived CDR1 and CDR2 are SGHRS and YFSETQ. Trimming left V 2 bases short and J 1 base short, with 16 bases between. This receptor was obtained from a human donor with HPV-associated anogenital cancer. The chain carries TRBV5-1 and TRBJ2-7; perhaps D is TRBD1 or TRBD2 (5 bases each). The specimen was obtained from a patient who underwent chemoradiotherapy. This chain's CDR3 is CASSFGRRGVSYEQYF. As DNA, the CDR3 is TGCGCCAGCAGCTTTGGACGGAGAGGGGTTTCCTACGAGCAGTACTTC.